This is a list of T cell receptor beta chains from one sample in a study of molecular identifiers for immune sequencing clone quantification. From the PCR reads, TCRdb called clonotypes with MiXCR, one entry per CDR3 protein. The table includes about 630,000 distinct CDR3 sequences, around 25% detected once. Sequencing was performed on naive CD8+ T cells from blood, with Jurkat cell RNA spiked in. These receptors were taken from a human donor in good health. Some libraries in this study had Jurkat cell RNA spiked in. The conserved cysteine and the conserved F or W are not part of the CDR3 here.

J,V,CDR3
TRBJ1-1,TRBV7-9,ASLGSGTEAF
TRBJ2-7,TRBV3-1,ASSQDQAEQY
TRBJ2-3,TRBV14,ASSQDISLAHLTGTQY
TRBJ2-7,TRBV20-1,SARDRGSLYEQY
TRBJ2-7,TRBV7-2,ASSPASGRAQLSEQY
TRBJ2-6,TRBV19,ASSILLGSGANVLT
TRBJ2-3,TRBV7-9,ASSSSTSGSVRDTQY
TRBJ2-2,TRBV20-1,SANLAGWNTGELF
TRBJ2-3,TRBV20-1,SASNGRASLDTQY
TRBJ1-6,TRBV6-5,ASKELHPEYSPLH
TRBJ2-7,TRBV28,ASSPPGTSAYEQY
TRBJ1-1,TRBV21-1,ASSFKYWEGVGEAF
TRBJ1-1,TRBV6-5,ASSYFMRDSNTEAF
TRBJ2-3,TRBV9,ASSVVGGVDTDTQY
TRBJ1-2,TRBV20-1,SARTSSNYGYT
TRBJ1-1,TRBV4-3,ASSPGQLNTEAF
TRBJ2-1,TRBV7-9,ASSSTPGLAGGSLYNEQF
TRBJ1-1,TRBV9,ASSVKEGVTEAF
TRBJ2-4,TRBV7-7,ASRLVEEKTLAKNIQY
TRBJ2-7,TRBV9,ASSAGTPEQY
TRBJ2-5,TRBV7-9,ASSLDRGYPTSGKPQETQY
TRBJ2-5,TRBV27,ASSLSDSQETQY
TRBJ2-3,TRBV6-6,ASRRTGPTSTDTQY